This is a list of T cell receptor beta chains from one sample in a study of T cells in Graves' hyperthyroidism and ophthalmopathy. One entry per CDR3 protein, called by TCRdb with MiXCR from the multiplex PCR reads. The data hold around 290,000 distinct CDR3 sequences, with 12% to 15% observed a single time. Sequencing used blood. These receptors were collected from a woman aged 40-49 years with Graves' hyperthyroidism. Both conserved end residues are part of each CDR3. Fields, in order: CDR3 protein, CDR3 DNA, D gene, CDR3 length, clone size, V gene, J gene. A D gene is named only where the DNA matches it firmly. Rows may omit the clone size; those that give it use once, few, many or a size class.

CASSFQRFRDRGDEQYF	TGTGCCAGCAGTTTCCAGCGCTTCCGGGACAGGGGAGACGAGCAGTACTTC	TRBD1	17	many	TRBV12-3/TRBV12-4	TRBJ2-7
CASQKGASNIQYF	TGTGCCAGCCAGAAGGGGGCGTCAAACATTCAGTACTTC	TRBD1	13	many	TRBV6-1	TRBJ2-4
CASSEDWGGSSYNEQFF	TGTGCCAGCAGTGAAGATTGGGGGGGAAGCTCCTACAATGAGCAGTTCTTC	TRBD2	17	many	TRBV2	TRBJ2-1
CASSLRRLTYNEQFF	TGTGCCAGCAGCTTAAGGAGACTAACCTACAATGAGCAGTTCTTC	.	15	.	TRBV7-8	TRBJ2-1
CASSSPVGMNTEAFF	TGTGCCAGCAGCTCCCCAGTGGGAATGAACACTGAAGCTTTCTTT	.	15	many	TRBV7-9	TRBJ1-1
CSVAFGIMNTEAFF	TGCAGCGTTGCTTTTGGGATCATGAACACTGAAGCTTTCTTT	.	14	many	TRBV29-1	TRBJ1-1
CASERNGNTEAFF	TGTGCCAGCGAGCGGAATGGGAACACTGAAGCTTTCTTT	.	13	few	TRBV6-1	TRBJ1-1
CASSRNTVTTEAFF	TGCGCCAGCAGCCGTAACACAGTCACGACTGAAGCTTTCTTT	.	14	.	TRBV4-1	TRBJ1-1
CASSPLGEGTEEQFF	TGTGCCAGCAGCCCTTTAGGTGAGGGTACGGAAGAGCAGTTCTTC	.	15	.	TRBV28	TRBJ2-1
CASSPRLAGNTEAFF	TGTGCCAGCAGTCCCCGGCTTGCAGGGAACACTGAAGCTTTCTTT	.	15	many	TRBV7-9	TRBJ1-1
CASSQVAGSQETQYF	TGTGCCAGCAGCCAAGTCGCGGGTTCCCAAGAGACCCAGTACTTC	.	15	many	TRBV3-1	TRBJ2-5
CASTQGGLEAFF	TGTGCCAGCACCCAAGGGGGTTTGGAAGCTTTCTTT	.	12	few	TRBV13	TRBJ1-1
CSFLPPGGYGYTF	TGCAGCTTTCTACCTCCGGGAGGCTATGGCTACACCTTC	.	13	many	TRBV29-1	TRBJ1-2
CASSEEELAPQFF	TGTGCCAGCAGTGAAGAGGAGCTAGCTCCGCAGTTCTTC	.	13	many	TRBV2	TRBJ2-1
CASSWTGGNEKLFF	TGTGCCAGCAGTTGGACAGGAGGAAATGAAAAACTGTTTTTT	TRBD1	14	many	TRBV11-2	TRBJ1-4
CASSLAPNGGDEQYF	TGCGCCAGCAGCTTAGCCCCAAATGGAGGCGACGAGCAGTACTTC	.	15	many	TRBV5-1	TRBJ2-7
CASRRAGVSYEQYF	TGTGCCAGCAGAAGGGCAGGGGTCTCCTACGAGCAGTACTTC	.	14	many	TRBV27	TRBJ2-7